Following are 32 T cell receptor beta chains from one sample sequenced in a study of CD8+CD57+ T cells in acquired aplastic anemia. Flow cytometry had shown expanded CD8+CD57+ cells in the patients chosen for sequencing. For CDR3 and TCR beta VDJ profiling, genomic DNA was the template used. Each CDR3 protein is one row after TCRdb ran MiXCR on the reads. The sample includes about 98,000 distinct CDR3 sequences, about 67% seen only once; the top ten take 60% to 80%. The sample taken for sequencing was sorted CD4+, CD8+, or CD8+CD57+ T cells (not recorded which) from PBMCs. All receptors derive from a human donor with aplastic anemia.

J is TRBJ2-1 and V is TRBV6-4; no firm D call. This CDR3 is 13 amino acids long. Trimming cost V 0 bases and J 7 bases, with 7 bases left between them. Germline values: CDR1 MRHNA, CDR2 SNTAGT. The CDR3 DNA is TGTGCCAGCAGTGACTCGTACGCGAATGAGCAGTTCTTC. It yields the protein CASSDSYANEQFF.

The V call is TRBV11-1, the J call TRBJ2-3; 8 bases agree with TRBD2. The germline V gene has CDR1 SGHAT and CDR2 FQDESV (reference sequence). Unmatched junction bases numbered 9, after V lost 0 bases and J lost 4 bases. This CDR3 contains 17 residues. The CDR3 bases are TGTGCCAGCAGCTTAGCTTTGCGGGGGGTAGCGCCAGATACGCAGTATTTT. Encoded protein: CASSLALRGVAPDTQYF.

The chain uses TRBV7-8 and TRBJ1-6; a possible D gene is TRBD1 (6 bases). V was pared by 5 bases and J by 7 bases, with 15 bases between. In germline, CDR1 is SGHVS, CDR2 FQNEAQ. The CDR3 sequence is 15 residues long. The CDR3, as DNA: TGTGCCAGCAGCCCCAGGGGAACACACAATTCACCCCTCCACTTT. Its protein product is CASSPRGTHNSPLHF.

The chain links TRBV7-3 to TRBJ2-7; 8 bases agree with TRBD2. The CDR3 is made up of 16 amino acids. V lost 2 bases to trimming and J lost 4 bases; unmatched junction nucleotides: 10. Germline V CDR1 and CDR2: SGHTA, FQGTGA. As DNA, the CDR3 is TGTGCCAGCAGCTTAGTCCCCCAGACTAGCGTTTACGAGCAGTACTTC. It is translated as CASSLVPQTSVYEQYF.

V usage is TRBV20-1 and J usage is TRBJ1-1; D remains unclear. Germline lookup yields CDR1 DFQATT and CDR2 SNEGSKA (reference sequence). V dropped 6 bases and J dropped 0 bases, with 11 bases sitting between them. This CDR3 contains 13 residues. CDR3 DNA sequence: TGCAGTGCACACGACGGGATGAACACTGAAGCTTTCTTT. Protein sequence: CSAHDGMNTEAFF.

V is TRBV24-1 and J is TRBJ2-3; D perhaps matches TRBD1 (5 bases). The V end lost 3 bases, the J end lost 0 bases, and 12 bases lay between the germline ends. The CDR3 spans 16 residues. From germline, CDR1 is KGHDR and CDR2 SFDVKD. The CDR3 region is CATSDTGRGSTDTQYF. The CDR3 coding sequence is TGTGCCACCAGTGATACCGGAAGGGGCAGCACAGATACGCAGTATTTT.

The chain links TRBV19 to TRBJ1-4; no clear D. CDR1 and CDR2 from the germline V gene are LNHDA and SQIVND (reference sequence). V was shortened by 3 bases and J by 7 bases, with 9 bases between the two germline ends. The CDR3 consists of 13 residues. The CDR3 region is CASSMLVSEKLFF. DNA of the CDR3: TGTGCCAGTAGTATGCTAGTGAGTGAAAAACTGTTTTTT.

J is TRBJ2-3 and V is TRBV20-1, with 9 bases aligning to TRBD2. Looked up from germline, CDR1 is DFQATT and CDR2 is SNEGSKA (reference sequence). The ends lost 3 bases at V and 2 bases at J; junction bases unmatched: 12. The CDR3 loop spans 17 amino acids. The CDR3 protein is CSARGRGLAGLTDTQYF. The CDR3 region has the DNA TGCAGTGCTAGGGGGCGGGGGCTAGCGGGACTCACAGATACGCAGTATTTT.

The genes are TRBV19 and TRBJ1-2; D is perhaps TRBD1 (6 bases). Between the trimmed V and J ends, which lost 7 bases and 2 bases, there was a span of 14 bases. The CDR3 contains 14 residues. Germline lookup yields CDR1 LNHDA and CDR2 SQIVND (reference sequence). DNA for the CDR3: TGTGCCAGTACCGGTGGGGGCGCGAACTATGGCTACACCTTC. Protein product: CASTGGGANYGYTF.

The rearrangement uses TRBV24-1 and TRBJ2-5; D remains ambiguous. CDR3 length: 13 amino acids. V was cut by 3 bases and J by 7 bases, with 11 bases left in between. Germline assignment: CDR1 KGHDR and CDR2 SFDVKD. CDR3: CATSDLRTGTQYF. In DNA, the CDR3 is TGTGCCACCAGTGATCTTCGGACGGGGACCCAGTACTTC.

CDR3 DNA sequence: TGTGCCAGCAGCGTAGAAGCCATCGGTACCTACGAGCAGTACTTC. It specifies CASSVEAIGTYEQYF. This sequence joins TRBV9 and TRBJ2-7; D unclear. Germline loops: CDR1 SGDLS, CDR2 YYNGEE. V dropped 0 bases and J dropped 2 bases, with 12 bases sitting between them. This CDR3 spans 15 amino acids.

The chain's CDR3 is CASSALGNQPQHF. Written as DNA, the CDR3 is TGTGCCAGCAGCGCCCTTGGTAATCAGCCCCAGCATTTT. V usage is TRBV7-9 and J usage is TRBJ1-5; no reliable D call. The CDR3 contains 13 residues. The V end was cut by 5 bases, the J end by 4 bases, with 9 bases between. The germline CDR1 and CDR2 sequences are SEHNR and FQNEAQ (reference sequence).

The rearrangement links TRBV12-3 or TRBV12-4 to TRBJ1-3; D not resolved. This CDR3 is built from 12 residues. Trimming took 3 bases from V and 1 from J, leaving 1 base between them. The CDR3, as DNA: TGTGCCAGCAGTTTTTCTGGAAACACCATATATTTT. Protein: CASSFSGNTIYF.

The chain uses TRBV19 and TRBJ2-5; no clear D gene. From germline, CDR1 is LNHDA and CDR2 SQIVND (reference sequence). V shed 7 bases and J shed 5 bases, with 14 bases lying between them. The CDR3 is 13 residues long. The CDR3 sequence is CASKGRWWETQYF. The DNA for the CDR3 is TGTGCCAGTAAAGGCCGGTGGTGGGAGACCCAGTACTTC.

The chain combines TRBV20-1 with TRBJ1-1; D possibly corresponds to TRBD1 (5 bases). With 5 bases removed from V and 5 bases from J, the gap between germline ends came to 15 bases. Germline loops: CDR1 DFQATT, CDR2 SNEGSKA (reference sequence). The CDR3 covers 13 residues. DNA for the CDR3: TGCAGTGCTGAGCTCCAGGGAGATACTGAAGCTTTCTTT. The encoded protein is CSAELQGDTEAFF.

This clonotype was observed a few times. The CDR3 DNA reads TGTGCCAGCAGTGAAGCATGGGCTAATCAGCCCCAGCATTTT. Translating gives CASSEAWANQPQHF. The chain couples TRBV2 to TRBJ1-5; D unclear. From germline, CDR1 is SNHLY and CDR2 FYNNEI. The CDR3 spans 14 residues. V shed 0 bases and J shed 4 bases, with 7 bases lying between them.

V is TRBV9 and J is TRBJ2-1; 7 positions match TRBD1. The ends lost 4 bases at V and 7 bases at J; junction bases unmatched: 17. The V gene's germline CDR1 is SGDLS and CDR2 YYNGEE. CDR3 length: 17 residues. CDR3 amino acids: CASSPRSTGHEGNEQFF. The CDR3 DNA reads as TGTGCCAGCAGCCCCCGTTCGACAGGGCATGAGGGGAATGAGCAGTTCTTC.

The V call is TRBV2, the J call TRBJ2-1; either TRBD1 or TRBD2 may fit D (6 bases each). In germline, CDR1 is SNHLY, CDR2 FYNNEI. V gave up 8 bases and J gave up 2 bases, with 13 bases separating them. CDR3 length: 14 amino acids. CDR3 amino acids: CASPKRGPYNEQFF. CDR3 DNA sequence: TGTGCCAGCCCAAAACGGGGGCCCTACAATGAGCAGTTCTTC.

In nucleotides, the CDR3 is TGTGCCATCAGTGAACCGGGACAGGGTCGCGAGCAGTACTTC. Protein sequence: CAISEPGQGREQYF. The rearrangement joins TRBV10-3 to TRBJ2-7; the match to TRBD1 covers 9 bases. Germline lookup yields CDR1 ENHRY and CDR2 SYGVKD. CDR3 length: 14 residues. The V segment lost 3 bases and the J segment 6 bases; nucleotides outside the gene matches: 6.

This clonotype was observed a single time. The genes are TRBV6-2 or TRBV6-3 and TRBJ2-6; D gene ambiguous. V lost 6 bases, J lost 4 bases, and 10 bases lay in between. CDR1 MNHEY and CDR2 SVGEGT come from the germline V gene. The CDR3 totals 14 residues. CDR3 in DNA: TGTGCCAGCAGCGGGCCGCTCGGGGCCAACGTCCTGACTTTC. Encoded protein: CASSGPLGANVLTF.

The chain is built from TRBV4-1 and TRBJ2-7; D possibly corresponds to TRBD2 (6 bases). This CDR3 comprises 15 residues. CDR1 is MGHRA and CDR2 is YSYEKL in the germline V gene. The V gene lost 3 bases and the J gene lost 1 base, with 13 bases spanning the gap. The CDR3 sequence: CASSHYTAGSYEQYF. The CDR3 nucleotides read TGCGCCAGCAGCCATTACACGGCGGGGTCCTACGAGCAGTACTTC.

V and J are TRBV2 and TRBJ2-1, with 10 nucleotides matching TRBD1. The J segment lost 4 bases and the V segment lost 4 bases, leaving 4 bases of the junction unmatched. The CDR3 runs 15 residues. Germline lookup yields CDR1 SNHLY and CDR2 FYNNEI. The CDR3 reads CASSVGTGEYNEQFF. In nucleotides, the CDR3 is TGTGCCAGCAGTGTGGGGACAGGGGAGTACAATGAGCAGTTCTTC.

The chain employs TRBV2 and TRBJ2-5; D is perhaps TRBD2 (6 bases). V lost 8 bases and J 5 bases, leaving 12 bases between the germline ends. CDR3 size: 12 residues. Per the germline V gene, CDR1 is SNHLY and CDR2 is FYNNEI. CDR3 bases: TGTGCCAGCCTTCGGGGGTGGGAGACCCAGTACTTC. Encoded protein: CASLRGWETQYF.

The chain recombines TRBV2 with TRBJ2-7; TRBD2 might be the D (5 bases). V lost 10 bases, J lost 3 bases, and 16 bases lay in between. Germline V gives CDR1 SNHLY, CDR2 FYNNEI. This CDR3 contains 13 residues. Here the CDR3 DNA reads TGTGCCACTTCGGGGTCTACGGGCTACGAGCAGTACTTC. Translated: CATSGSTGYEQYF.

The chain links TRBV2 to TRBJ1-6; D may be TRBD1 (6 bases). The CDR3 is made up of 15 amino acids. In germline, CDR1 is SNHLY, CDR2 FYNNEI. V lost 1 base, J lost 6 bases, and 10 bases lay in between. The CDR3 sequence: CASSEGTVFNSPLHF. In nucleotides, the CDR3 is TGTGCCAGCAGTGAAGGGACAGTCTTTAATTCACCCCTCCACTTT.

The chain carries TRBV29-1 and TRBJ1-1, with a possible D match to TRBD1 (5 bases). The CDR3 is 15 amino acids. V was pared by 4 bases and J by 1 base, with 16 bases between. Germline CDR1 SQVTM, CDR2 ANQGSEA. CDR3 nucleotide sequence: TGCAGCGTTGGGGGCGGCAGAGGAGCGAACACTGAAGCTTTCTTT. Translated: CSVGGGRGANTEAFF.

J is TRBJ1-1 and V is TRBV2, with a tentative D call TRBD1 (5 bases). The CDR3 is made up of 12 amino acids. Looked up from germline, CDR1 is SNHLY and CDR2 is FYNNEI. The ends were cut back, 1 base at V and 8 bases at J, with 8 bases in the middle. As DNA, the CDR3 is TGTGCCAGCAGTGAAGACAGGCCAGAAGCTTTCTTT. The encoded protein is CASSEDRPEAFF.

The gene calls are TRBV20-1 and TRBJ2-7; tentatively, D is TRBD2 (5 bases). Looked up from germline, CDR1 is DFQATT and CDR2 is SNEGSKA (reference sequence). This CDR3 region has 13 residues. The ends were cut back, 4 bases at V and 5 bases at J, with 15 bases in the middle. CDR3 protein: CSANWASTHEQYF. In nucleotides, the CDR3 is TGCAGTGCTAACTGGGCTAGCACCCACGAGCAGTACTTC.

This clonotype has just one count. The rearrangement links TRBV6-1 to TRBJ1-2; TRBD1 might be the D (5 bases). The CDR3 length is 13 residues. V was pared by 7 bases and J by 2 bases, with 11 bases between. The germline CDR1 and CDR2 sequences are MNHNS and SASEGT. CDR3 in amino acids: CASKWGRNYGYTF. The CDR3 bases are TGTGCCAGCAAGTGGGGCCGAAACTATGGCTACACCTTC.

V and J are TRBV2 and TRBJ1-5; TRBD1 agrees at 8 bases. This CDR3 has 15 residues. Germline trimming cut 7 bases from V and 7 bases from J; bases unmatched to any gene: 12. Germline V gene lookup returns CDR1 SNHLY and CDR2 FYNNEI. The CDR3 protein is CASTPDRDYRQPQHF. DNA of the CDR3: TGTGCCAGCACCCCGGACAGGGACTATCGACAGCCCCAGCATTTT.

V gene TRBV5-6 combines with J gene TRBJ1-2, with D tentatively TRBD1 (6 bases). Trimming shortened V by 4 bases and J by 4 bases, and 20 bases separated the two germline ends. Germline V gene lookup returns CDR1 SGHDT and CDR2 YYEEEE. The CDR3 spans 16 residues. The CDR3 DNA reads as TGTGCCAGCAGCCCCAACTTCCGGACAGATCTCTATGGCTACACCTTC. Residues: CASSPNFRTDLYGYTF.

The gene calls are TRBV5-1 and TRBJ1-2, with TRBD1 matching 7 bases. There are 15 residues in the CDR3. CDR1 and CDR2 (germline): SGHRS, YFSETQ. Trimming at V came to 4 bases and at J to 0 bases, leaving 6 bases not matched to a gene. CDR3 sequence reads: CASSTRQGTNYGYTF. CDR3 DNA sequence: TGCGCCAGCAGCACGAGACAGGGAACTAACTATGGCTACACCTTC.